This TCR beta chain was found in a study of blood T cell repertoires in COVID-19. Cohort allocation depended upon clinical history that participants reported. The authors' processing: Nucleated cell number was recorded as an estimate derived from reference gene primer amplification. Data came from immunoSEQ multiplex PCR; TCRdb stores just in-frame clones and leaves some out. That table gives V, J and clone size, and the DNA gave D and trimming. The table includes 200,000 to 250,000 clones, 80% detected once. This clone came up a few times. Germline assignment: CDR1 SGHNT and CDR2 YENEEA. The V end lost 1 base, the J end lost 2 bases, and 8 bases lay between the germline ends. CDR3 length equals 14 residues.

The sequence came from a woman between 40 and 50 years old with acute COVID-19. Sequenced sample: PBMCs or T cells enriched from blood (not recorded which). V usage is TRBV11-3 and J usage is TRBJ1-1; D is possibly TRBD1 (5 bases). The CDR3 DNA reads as TGTGCCAGCAGCTTAGGCAGGGCAAACACTGAAGCTTTCTTT. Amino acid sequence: CASSLGRANTEAFF.